The rows below give T cell receptor beta chains drawn from one sample of a study of T cell responses to AZD1222 COVID-19 vaccine. TCRdb's copy holds only in-frame clones and misses some; the assay was immunoSEQ multiplex PCR. The data contain 140,000 or so clones, roughly 84% of them singletons. The sample was peripheral blood, taken 28 days after the second AZD1222 dose. The receptor source for this set is an adult who received the AZD1222 COVID-19 vaccine. The CDR3 runs from the conserved cysteine through the conserved F or W. A D gene is named only where the DNA matches it firmly. Rows give clone size only sometimes, using once, few, many, or a class for an expanded clone.

>TRBV11-2|.|.|TRBJ1-2
TGTGCCAGCAGCACAAGACTACAGGAGAACTATGGCTACACCTTC
CASSTRLQENYGYTF
>TRBV6-5|.|.|TRBJ1-4
TGTGCCAGCAGTTACTCGCAGATTACAGAGAAACTGTTTTTT
CASSYSQITEKLFF
>TRBV11-3|.|.|TRBJ1-4
TGTGCCAGCAGGCATACAGGGAGCGCGGTTAATGAAAAACTGTTTTTT
CASRHTGSAVNEKLFF
>TRBV9|TRBD2|.|TRBJ2-5
TGTGCCAGCAGCGAAAGGACTAGCGGGGGGTTTGAGACCCAGTACTTC
CASSERTSGGFETQYF
>TRBV16|.|.|TRBJ1-6
TGTGCCAGCAGCCAATGGGCCCCTTATAATTCACCCCTCCACTTT
CASSQWAPYNSPLHF
>TRBV4-1|TRBD1|.|TRBJ2-1
TGCGCCAGCAGCCACCGGGACAGGGAAAATGAGCAGTTCTTC
CASSHRDRENEQFF
>TRBV7-8|.|.|TRBJ1-2
TGTGCCAGCAGCTTAGTCTCTGGGGGTTACTATGGCTACACCTTC
CASSLVSGGYYGYTF
>TRBV28|.|.|TRBJ1-3
TGTGGCGGGAGCTCTGGAAACACCATATATTTT
CGGSSGNTIYF
>TRBV2|.|few|TRBJ2-7
TGTGCCAGCAGTGTAGGGATTGAGCAGTACTTC
CASSVGIEQYF
>TRBV24-1|TRBD2|.|TRBJ2-2
TGTGCCACCAGTGACCCTAGCGGGGGCGCCGGGGAGCTGTTTTTT
CATSDPSGGAGELFF
>TRBV23-1|.|.|TRBJ1-5
TGCGCCAGCACTGCCAGGGTGGTCAATCAGCCCCAGCATTTT
CASTARVVNQPQHF
>TRBV12-5|TRBD1|.|TRBJ2-1
TGTGCTAGTGGTTCTTCGGACAGGGTATACAATGAGCAGTTCTTC
CASGSSDRVYNEQFF
>TRBV10-3|TRBD1|.|TRBJ1-5
TGTGCCATCAGTAGTACAGGGGGAAGCAATCAGCCCCAGCATTTT
CAISSTGGSNQPQHF
>TRBV7-9|.|.|TRBJ2-2
TGTGCCAGCAGCGCCGACACCACCGGGGAGCTGTTTTTT
CASSADTTGELFF
>TRBV3-1/TRBV3-2|.|.|TRBJ2-7
TGTGCCAGCAGCCGGCTAGGGGAGACCTACGAGCAGTACTTC
CASSRLGETYEQYF
>TRBV25-1|TRBD1|.|TRBJ2-1
TGTGCCAGCAACCCCGACAGGGGGCTCCACGGTGAGCAGTTCTTC
CASNPDRGLHGEQFF
>TRBV7-8|.|.|TRBJ2-2
TGTGCCAGCAGAACCACTCGACAGTCGTACACCGGGGAGCTGTTTTTT
CASRTTRQSYTGELFF
>TRBV6-5|TRBD2|.|TRBJ2-1
TGTGCCAGCAAAACTAGCGGATACAATGAGCAGTTCTTC
CASKTSGYNEQFF
>TRBV5-6|.|.|TRBJ1-2
TGTGCCAGCAGCTTGGCGTTAGGAGGGTCCGTATTGTACACCTTC
CASSLALGGSVLYTF
>TRBV2|.|.|TRBJ2-7
TGTGCCAGCAGTGAAGACAGGGTAGGGTCCCTCGAGCAGTACTTC
CASSEDRVGSLEQYF
>TRBV5-8|TRBD2|.|TRBJ2-7
TGTGCCAGCAGCATTGAAGCGGGAGGTTTTTCCTACGAGCAGTACTTC
CASSIEAGGFSYEQYF
>TRBV28|.|.|TRBJ1-6
TGTGCCAGCAGTTTTAGGCATCCTTCACCCCTCCACTTT
CASSFRHPSPLHF
>TRBV9|TRBD1|.|TRBJ1-2
TGTGCCAGCAGCGTACAAGGGGGACAGGCTAACTATGGCTACACCTTC
CASSVQGGQANYGYTF
>TRBV18|TRBD1|.|TRBJ1-4
TGTGCCAGCTCACTAACAGGGGACAGAAAACTGTTTTTT
CASSLTGDRKLFF
>TRBV4-2|.|.|TRBJ2-1
TGTGCCAGCAGCCAAGATAGAGGCGGCTCCTACAATGAGCAGTTCTTC
CASSQDRGGSYNEQFF
>TRBV7-9|.|.|TRBJ2-5
TGTGCCAGCAGCCCCCCCGTTGGGCGGGCGTACCAAGAGACCCAGTACTTC
CASSPPVGRAYQETQYF
>TRBV3-1/TRBV3-2|.|.|TRBJ2-7
TGTGCCAGCAGCCGCGAAGCGTTCTTGCCCTACGAGCAGTACTTC
CASSREAFLPYEQYF
>TRBV18|TRBD2|.|TRBJ2-1
TGTGCCAGCTCACCACCAAGTCTAGCGGGAGGAGGTCCCAAGAATAATGAGCAGTTCTTC
CASSPPSLAGGGPKNNEQFF
>TRBV7-2|.|.|TRBJ1-5
TGTGCCAGCAGCTTAGATTTTCAGCCCCAGCATTTT
CASSLDFQPQHF
>TRBV10-1|.|.|TRBJ1-4
TGCGCCAGCAGCCGGGACGGTAATGAAAAACTGTTTTTT
CASSRDGNEKLFF
>TRBV9|.|once|TRBJ2-3
TGTGCCAGCAGCGTCCGGACTGCCTACCCAGATACGCAGTATTTT
CASSVRTAYPDTQYF
>TRBV7-2|TRBD1|.|TRBJ1-5
TGTGCCAGCAGCTTAGGAGGGACAGGGTCCCAGCCCCAGCATTTT
CASSLGGTGSQPQHF
>TRBV2|.|.|TRBJ2-7
TGTGCCAGCAGACGACAGGACGAGCAGTACTTC
CASRRQDEQYF
>TRBV15|TRBD2|.|TRBJ2-7
TGTGCCACCAGCAGCTTAGCGGGGGCGGGGGAGCAGTACTTC
CATSSLAGAGEQYF
>TRBV28|TRBD1|.|TRBJ1-3
TGTGCCAGCAGCCTGACAGGGCTGATCTCTGGAAACACCATATATTTT
CASSLTGLISGNTIYF